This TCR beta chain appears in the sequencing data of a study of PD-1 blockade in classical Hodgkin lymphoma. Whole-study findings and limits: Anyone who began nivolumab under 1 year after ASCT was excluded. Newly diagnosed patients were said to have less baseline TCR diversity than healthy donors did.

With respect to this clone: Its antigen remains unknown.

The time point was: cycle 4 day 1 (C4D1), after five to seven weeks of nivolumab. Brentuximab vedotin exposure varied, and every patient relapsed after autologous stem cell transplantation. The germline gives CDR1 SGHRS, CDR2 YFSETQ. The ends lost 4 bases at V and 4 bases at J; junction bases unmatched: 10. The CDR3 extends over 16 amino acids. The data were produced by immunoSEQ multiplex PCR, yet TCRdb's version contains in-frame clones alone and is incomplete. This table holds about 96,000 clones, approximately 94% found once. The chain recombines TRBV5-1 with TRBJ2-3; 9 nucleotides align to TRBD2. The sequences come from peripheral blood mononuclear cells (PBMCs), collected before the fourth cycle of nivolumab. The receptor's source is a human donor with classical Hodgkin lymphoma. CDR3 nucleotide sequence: TGCGCCAGCAGCAGACGACTAGCGGAAGCGCCAGATACGCAGTATTTT. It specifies CASSRRLAEAPDTQYF.